This passage covers 17 T cell receptor beta chains from one sample sequenced in a study of T cells in Graves' hyperthyroidism and ophthalmopathy. RNA transcripts gave rise to amplified TCR beta CDR3 regions. Primed by the HTBI set, a first-round RT-PCR was run on the TCR CDR3. In TCRdb, the multiplex PCR reads were re-called with MiXCR into one record per CDR3 protein. The table shows just under 750,000 distinct CDR3 sequences, with around a third occurring only once. Sequencing was performed on blood. Source of these receptors: a woman aged 40 to 55 with Graves' hyperthyroidism.

This clonotype was detected a few times. The V gene is TRBV2, the J gene TRBJ2-7, with 9 bases identical to TRBD1. The V gene's germline CDR1 is SNHLY and CDR2 FYNNEI. The CDR3 is 13 residues long. Unmatched junction bases numbered 5, after V lost 6 bases and J lost 5 bases. CDR3 loop: CASRGTGTHEQYF. The CDR3 nucleotides read TGTGCCAGCAGGGGGACAGGGACCCACGAGCAGTACTTC.

This clonotype has just a few counts. The genes are TRBV5-5 and TRBJ2-2, with D tentatively TRBD2 (7 bases). V dropped 3 bases and J dropped 0 bases, with 15 bases sitting between them. Germline CDR1 is SGHKS and CDR2 is YYEKEE (reference sequence). The CDR3 totals 17 residues. The CDR3, as DNA: TGTGCCAGCAGCTCCTATGCGGGGGACACGAACACCGGGGAGCTGTTTTTT. Protein sequence: CASSSYAGDTNTGELFF.

This clonotype has at least ten counts. The CDR3 DNA follows: TGTGCCAGCAGTGAGAGGGGGGCAGACAACGTCCTGACTTTC. It translates to CASSERGADNVLTF. The chain employs TRBV6-5 and TRBJ2-6, with D tentatively TRBD1 or TRBD2 (6 bases each). This CDR3 contains 14 residues. The V end was cut by 5 bases, the J end by 9 bases, with 14 bases between. The germline gives CDR1 MNHEY, CDR2 SVGAGI.

This clonotype has just a few counts. The chain recombines TRBV4-1 with TRBJ1-2; D not certain. The CDR3 is 15 residues long. Trimming stripped 3 bases from V and 4 bases from J, with 15 bases between. Germline loops: CDR1 MGHRA, CDR2 YSYEKL. This CDR3 is CASSQPGGRIYGYTF. In DNA, the CDR3 is TGCGCCAGCAGCCAGCCAGGCGGGAGAATCTATGGCTACACCTTC.

Only a few counts were recorded for this clonotype. The rearrangement links TRBV6-5 to TRBJ1-2; D unresolved. CDR1 is MNHEY and CDR2 is SVGAGI in the germline V gene. The length of the CDR3 is 14 residues. V was shortened by 2 bases and J by 8 bases, with 15 bases between the two germline ends. In nucleotides, the CDR3 is TGTGCCAGCAGTTACGCGACCAAACGAGGGGGCTACACCTTC. As protein: CASSYATKRGGYTF.

This clonotype was counted at least ten times. The chain employs TRBV3-1 and TRBJ1-4; D is unclear. From germline, CDR1 is LGHDT and CDR2 YNNKEL (reference sequence). V was clipped by 0 bases and J by 13 bases, with 9 bases between them. The CDR3 length is 12 residues. The CDR3 loop is CASSQDPLALFF. CDR3 sequence (DNA): TGTGCCAGCAGCCAAGACCCATTAGCACTGTTTTTT.

The chain is built from TRBV25-1 and TRBJ1-3; 7 bases line up with TRBD1. The CDR3 runs 18 residues. V shed 5 bases, J shed 2 bases, and the junction held 15 bases outside the gene matches. The germline CDR1 and CDR2 sequences are MGHDK and SYGVNS. CDR3 sequence (DNA): TGTGCCAGCAGTTACCGCCCCGTCCAGGGGGGCGCTGGAAACACCATATATTTT. Amino acid sequence: CASSYRPVQGGAGNTIYF.

This clonotype occurred a few times. The V and J genes are TRBV5-4 and TRBJ2-2; 9 nucleotides line up with TRBD2. CDR1 and CDR2 (germline): SGHNT, YYREEE (reference sequence). Trimming took 4 bases from V and 4 from J; bases not matched to a gene: 5. The CDR3 consists of 15 residues. CDR3 amino acids: CASSIGLASTGELFF. CDR3 DNA: TGTGCCAGCAGCATCGGACTAGCGAGCACCGGGGAGCTGTTTTTT.

The gene calls are TRBV2 and TRBJ1-5; weak D call: TRBD1 (6 bases). The V end lost 5 bases, the J end lost 9 bases, and 17 bases lay between the germline ends. The V gene's germline CDR1 is SNHLY and CDR2 FYNNEI. The CDR3 covers 14 residues. CDR3 residues: CASSSQGLGGPQHF. CDR3 DNA sequence: TGTGCCAGCAGTTCACAGGGCCTGGGGGGGCCCCAGCATTTT.

The chain employs TRBV6-2 or TRBV6-3 and TRBJ1-2; D may be TRBD1 (6 bases). The germline V gene encodes CDR1 MNHEY and CDR2 SVGEGT. The CDR3 spans 15 residues. V was trimmed by 2 bases and J by 7 bases, leaving 17 bases between them. The CDR3 protein is CASSYPRQGRGGYTF. CDR3 nucleotides: TGTGCCAGCAGTTACCCAAGGCAGGGGAGAGGTGGCTACACCTTC.

The sample holds a few counts of this clonotype. The chain carries TRBV20-1 and TRBJ1-5, with 7 nucleotides matching TRBD1. This CDR3 is built from 16 residues. Germline CDR1 is DFQATT and CDR2 is SNEGSKA (reference sequence). V lost 6 bases and J lost 10; bases outside the gene matches: 21. The CDR3, as DNA: TGCAGTGCCGCTGACCGGGACAGCGTCATCAACTTTCCCCAGCATTTT. It yields the protein CSAADRDSVINFPQHF.

This chain uses TRBV4-3 with TRBJ1-5; D is ambiguous. Trimming removed 0 bases from V and 6 bases from J, with 12 bases in between. From germline, CDR1 is LGHNA and CDR2 YSLEER. The CDR3 is 15 residues long. Here the CDR3 DNA reads TGCGCCAGCAGCCAAGAGGGAAGAGAGGGTCAGCCCCAGCATTTT. Protein product: CASSQEGREGQPQHF.

J is TRBJ1-2 and V is TRBV6-1; unclear D gene. Germline CDR1 is MNHNS and CDR2 is SASEGT. CDR3 size: 16 residues. Trimming removed 7 bases at V and 4 bases at J, with 22 bases between. CDR3: CASMRRTAPAGYGYTF. The CDR3 DNA follows: TGTGCCAGCATGAGGAGAACCGCCCCGGCGGGCTATGGCTACACCTTC.

The chain combines TRBV7-9 with TRBJ2-5; tentative D call: TRBD2 (6 bases). The CDR3 sequence is 14 residues long. Trimming took 8 bases from V and 7 from J, leaving 20 bases between them. The germline gives CDR1 SEHNR, CDR2 FQNEAQ (reference sequence). The CDR3 region has the DNA TGTGCCAGCCAGACGGACTATTTAAAAGGGACCCAGTACTTC. This gives the protein CASQTDYLKGTQYF.

This clonotype was counted at least ten times. V and J are TRBV15 and TRBJ1-5; D is unresolved. Deletions cut 0 bases from V and 6 bases from J, with 15 bases between. CDR3 size: 16 residues. CDR1 is LNHNV, CDR2 YYDKDF, per germline (reference sequence). CDR3 DNA sequence: TGTGCCACCAGCAGAGATCAAGGTCCGGGAGGTCAGCCCCAGCATTTT. Protein: CATSRDQGPGGQPQHF.

The chain employs TRBV7-2 and TRBJ2-7, with 9 bases that match TRBD1. Germline trimming cut 5 bases from V and 2 bases from J; bases unmatched to any gene: 7. The CDR3 loop spans 15 amino acids. CDR1 is SGHTA, CDR2 FQGNSA, per germline. The DNA of the CDR3 is TGTGCCAGCAGCAACTGGACAGGGGATCCCTACGAGCAGTACTTC. This encodes CASSNWTGDPYEQYF.

This clonotype was observed at least ten times. The chain has TRBV29-1 and TRBJ1-1; D possibly corresponds to TRBD1 (5 bases). V was cut by 3 bases and J by 4 bases, with 12 bases left in between. Germline assignment: CDR1 SQVTM and CDR2 ANQGSEA. The CDR3 covers 13 residues. This chain's CDR3 is CSVERGWGTEAFF. Here the CDR3 DNA reads TGCAGCGTTGAGAGGGGCTGGGGCACTGAAGCTTTCTTT.